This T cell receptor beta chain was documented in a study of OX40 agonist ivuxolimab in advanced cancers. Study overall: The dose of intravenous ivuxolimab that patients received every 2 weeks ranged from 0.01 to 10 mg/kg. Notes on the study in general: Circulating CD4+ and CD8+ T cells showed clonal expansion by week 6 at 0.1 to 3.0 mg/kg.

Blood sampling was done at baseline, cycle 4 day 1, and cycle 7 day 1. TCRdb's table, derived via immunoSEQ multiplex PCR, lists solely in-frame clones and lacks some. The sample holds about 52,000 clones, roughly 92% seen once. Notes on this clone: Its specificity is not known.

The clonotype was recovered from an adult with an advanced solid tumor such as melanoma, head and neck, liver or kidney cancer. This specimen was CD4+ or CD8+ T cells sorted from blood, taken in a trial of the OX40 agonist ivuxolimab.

The DNA of the CDR3 is TGCGCCAGCAGCCAAGATATAGGGGGGGGTAACTTAGGGTATGGCTACACCTTC. Protein: CASSQDIGGGNLGYGYTF. The chain combines TRBV4-3 with TRBJ1-2; tentatively, D is TRBD1 (6 bases). The CDR3 covers 18 residues. Trimming stripped 0 bases from V and 5 bases from J, with 22 bases between. CDR1 is LGHNA, CDR2 YSLEER, per germline.